The 31 T cell receptor beta chains in this list originate from one sample, sequenced in a study of blood T cell repertoires in COVID-19. The assay was immunoSEQ multiplex PCR, and TCRdb's table has in-frame clones only and misses some. Among some 110,000 clones listed, about 82% were seen once. Input material: peripheral blood. The receptor source for this set is a human donor in a cohort sampled during active COVID-19.

The chain recombines TRBV28 with TRBJ1-6, with D unclear. The CDR3 length is 15 residues. Germline V lookup: CDR1 MDHEN, CDR2 SYDVKM. V lost 6 bases to trimming and J lost 7 bases, with 16 bases between them. CDR3 in amino acids: CASSPMVGTNSPLHF. CDR3 DNA: TGTGCCAGCAGCCCCATGGTGGGCACAAATTCACCCCTCCACTTT.

The V and J genes are TRBV14 and TRBJ2-3; D perhaps matches TRBD2 (5 bases). Trimming stripped 0 bases from V and 4 bases from J, with 11 bases between. Germline V gives CDR1 SGHDN, CDR2 FVKESK. This CDR3 region has 15 residues. In nucleotides, the CDR3 is TGTGCCAGCAGCCAAGACGGGATGGCGGCAGATACGCAGTATTTT. Translated: CASSQDGMAADTQYF. The full variable domain, with the rest looked up from reference TRBV14 and TRBJ2-3, is EAGVTQFPSHSVIEKGQTVTLRCDPISGHDNLYWYRRVMGKEIKFLLHFVKESKQDESGMPNNRFLAERTGGTYSTLKVQPAELEDSGVYFCASSQDGMAADTQYFGPGTRLTVL.

The chain couples TRBV11-2 to TRBJ2-7, with 10 bases identical to TRBD2. The germline CDR1 and CDR2 sequences are SGHAT and FQNNGV. The CDR3 loop spans 15 amino acids. The V and J ends lost 5 bases and 5 bases, in that order; junction bases with no gene match: 9. The CDR3 here is CASSLSSGRGDEQYF. DNA of the CDR3: TGTGCCAGCAGCCTTTCTAGCGGGAGAGGGGACGAGCAGTACTTC.

V usage is TRBV6-2 or TRBV6-3 and J usage is TRBJ2-3, with D perhaps TRBD2 (6 bases). V lost 2 bases and J 6 bases, leaving 15 bases between the germline ends. CDR1 and CDR2 (germline): MNHEY, SVGEGT. This CDR3 spans 15 amino acids. The CDR3 DNA sequence: TGTGCCAGCAGTTACGGGCAGGTTGCGGGGGATACGCAGTATTTT. It specifies CASSYGQVAGDTQYF.

The rearrangement uses TRBV28 and TRBJ1-6; D call uncertain. Trimming removed 6 bases at V and 9 bases at J, with 9 bases between. CDR3 size: 12 residues. CDR1 and CDR2 (germline): MDHEN, SYDVKM. CDR3 amino acids: CASSVLISPLHF. In DNA, the CDR3 is TGTGCCAGCAGCGTTCTTATTTCACCCCTCCACTTT.

V and J are TRBV9 and TRBJ2-1; the D gene is possibly TRBD2 (7 bases). The CDR3 consists of 14 residues. Per the germline V gene, CDR1 is SGDLS and CDR2 is YYNGEE. V lost 4 bases and J lost 5, with 13 bases in between. CDR3: CASSPGGPDNEQFF. The CDR3 nucleotides are TGTGCCAGCAGCCCCGGGGGGCCGGACAATGAGCAGTTCTTC. Together with reference TRBV9 and TRBJ2-1, the CDR3 gives the full variable domain: DSGVTQTPKHLITATGQRVTLRCSPRSGDLSVYWYQQSLDQGLQFLIQYYNGEERAKGNILERFSAQQFPDLHSELNLSSLELGDSALYFCASSPGGPDNEQFFGPGTRLTVL.

This clone appeared once. J is TRBJ1-4 and V is TRBV3-1 (or the pseudogene TRBV3-2), with D perhaps TRBD1 (5 bases). The germline V gene encodes CDR1 LGHDT and CDR2 YNNKEL (reference sequence). The CDR3 has 13 residues. With 2 bases removed from V and 7 bases from J, the gap between germline ends came to 8 bases. In DNA, the CDR3 is TGTGCCAGCAGCCAACGTAGGGGTGAAAAACTGTTTTTT. As protein: CASSQRRGEKLFF.

This chain connects TRBV19 to TRBJ1-3, with D unclear. V was pared by 7 bases and J by 0 bases, with 10 bases between. Germline V lookup: CDR1 LNHDA, CDR2 SQIVND (reference sequence). This CDR3 comprises 14 residues. The DNA of the CDR3 is TGTGCCAGTACGGCAGGCAGCTCTGGAAACACCATATATTTT. Its translation: CASTAGSSGNTIYF.

The rearrangement uses TRBV3-1 (or the pseudogene TRBV3-2) and TRBJ1-1, with TRBD1 matching over 12 bases. The germline V gene encodes CDR1 LGHDT and CDR2 YNNKEL (reference sequence). The CDR3 length is 14 residues. V was clipped by 3 bases and J by 10 bases; unmatched bases: 6. This chain's CDR3 is CASSHGTGGYGAFF. CDR3 DNA sequence: TGTGCCAGCAGCCATGGGACAGGGGGCTACGGAGCTTTCTTT.

This chain links TRBV28 with TRBJ2-7, with 7 bases fitting TRBD2. The V segment lost 5 bases and the J segment 1 base; nucleotides outside the gene matches: 5. CDR1 is MDHEN and CDR2 is SYDVKM in the germline V gene. The CDR3 runs to 14 residues. For the CDR3, the DNA is TGTGCCAGCAGTGCCGTCGGGGGGTCCTACGAGCAGTACTTC. This encodes CASSAVGGSYEQYF.

This chain connects TRBV9 to TRBJ2-2, with 7 bases lining up with TRBD1. Germline trimming cut 2 bases from V and 2 bases from J; bases unmatched to any gene: 6. This CDR3 region has 16 residues. The germline V gene encodes CDR1 SGDLS and CDR2 YYNGEE. The CDR3 bases are TGTGCCAGCAGCGTGAGCTGGACAGGTAACACCGGGGAGCTGTTTTTT. Translated: CASSVSWTGNTGELFF.

The chain carries TRBV27 and TRBJ1-2; a weak D match, TRBD1 (6 bases). Germline assignment: CDR1 MNHEY and CDR2 SMNVEV (reference sequence). V was clipped by 5 bases and J by 9 bases, with 13 bases between them. This CDR3 region has 12 residues. CDR3 coding DNA: TGTGCCAGCAGTCCTCCACAGGGCAGCTACACCTTC. This codes for CASSPPQGSYTF.

This chain joins TRBV4-3 and TRBJ1-1; maybe TRBD1 (6 bases). This CDR3 region has 14 residues. V was trimmed by 3 bases and J by 3 bases, leaving 11 bases between them. Germline V gives CDR1 LGHNA, CDR2 YSLEER. In nucleotides, the CDR3 is TGCGCCAGCAGCCAGAACAGGGCGGACACTGAAGCTTTCTTT. It yields the protein CASSQNRADTEAFF.

This rearrangement joins TRBV12-2 to TRBJ1-5. TRBV12-2 is recorded as a pseudogene. The CDR3 sequence is 16 residues long. The CDR3 reads CASRKAGDISNQPQHF. The CDR3 DNA follows: TGTGCAAGTAGAAAAGCGGGGGACATCAGCAATCAGCCCCAGCATTTT.

This clone showed up just once. The V and J genes are TRBV9 and TRBJ2-5; TRBD2 agrees at 7 bases. The CDR3 length is 15 residues. The germline gives CDR1 SGDLS, CDR2 YYNGEE. J gave up 5 bases and V 2 bases, and 9 bases lay outside the gene matches. CDR3 bases: TGTGCCAGCAGCGTTACTAGCGCTTCGGGGGAGACCCAGTACTTC. It encodes CASSVTSASGETQYF.

This clone came up once. The V call is TRBV9, the J call TRBJ2-1; D possibly corresponds to TRBD2 (6 bases). This CDR3 is 14 amino acids long. Trimming took 2 bases from V and 9 from J, leaving 15 bases between them. Germline CDR1 is SGDLS and CDR2 is YYNGEE. The CDR3 loop is CASSVAGTGIEQFF. The CDR3 nucleotides read TGTGCCAGCAGCGTGGCGGGAACGGGTATTGAGCAGTTCTTC.

This chain joins TRBV19 and TRBJ1-2, with D unclear. This CDR3 comprises 13 residues. V was trimmed by 9 bases and J by 3 bases, leaving 14 bases between them. CDR1 and CDR2 from the germline V gene are LNHDA and SQIVND (reference sequence). The CDR3 DNA reads as TGTGCCAGCCGAAATCGGGGAGACTATGGCTACACCTTC. This gives the protein CASRNRGDYGYTF. Full variable domain (remainder filled in from reference TRBV19 and TRBJ1-2): DGGITQSPKYLFRKEGQNVTLSCEQNLNHDAMYWYRQDPGQGLRLIYYSQIVNDFQKGDIAEGYSVSREKKESFPLTVTSAQKNPTAFYLCASRNRGDYGYTFGSGTRLTVV.

The chain has TRBV2 and TRBJ2-7, with 9 positions matching TRBD1. Looked up from germline, CDR1 is SNHLY and CDR2 is FYNNEI. Trimming at V came to 4 bases and at J to 4 bases, leaving 5 bases not matched to a gene. This CDR3 has 14 residues. CDR3: CASSGGQGRYEQYF. Here the CDR3 DNA reads TGTGCCAGCAGTGGCGGACAGGGGAGGTACGAGCAGTACTTC.

The chain couples TRBV6-7 to TRBJ1-1; 8 bases fit TRBD1. TRBV6-7 is annotated as an ORF whose role is uncertain. V lost 5 bases to trimming and J lost 2 bases; unmatched junction nucleotides: 16. This CDR3 spans 18 amino acids. The CDR3 sequence is CASSVCPFDRGPNTEAFF. The CDR3 nucleotides read TGTGCCAGCAGTGTATGCCCATTCGACAGGGGACCAAACACTGAAGCTTTCTTT.

The V and J genes are TRBV27 and TRBJ2-7; 7 bases align to TRBD1. Germline trimming cut 5 bases from V and 4 bases from J; bases unmatched to any gene: 8. Germline V gene lookup returns CDR1 MNHEY and CDR2 SMNVEV (reference sequence). The CDR3 runs to 14 residues. The CDR3 is CASSRPGQIYEQYF. The CDR3 DNA follows: TGTGCCAGCAGTAGACCGGGACAGATATACGAGCAGTACTTC.

The chain carries TRBV19 and TRBJ2-3; 8 positions match TRBD1. This CDR3 region has 14 residues. V lost 6 bases and J lost 4; bases outside the gene matches: 6. Germline-derived CDR1 and CDR2 are LNHDA and SQIVND (reference sequence). The CDR3 DNA reads as TGTGCCAGTAGCCGGACAGGGCGCCCAGATACGCAGTATTTT. It is translated as CASSRTGRPDTQYF.

This chain uses TRBV7-9 with TRBJ1-2; 7 positions agree with TRBD1. The CDR3 covers 14 residues. Looked up from germline, CDR1 is SEHNR and CDR2 is FQNEAQ (reference sequence). Trimming at V came to 4 bases and at J to 3 bases, leaving 5 bases not matched to a gene. CDR3 bases: TGTGCCAGCAGCTCCCTAGGGGGCGACTATGGCTACACCTTC. It specifies CASSSLGGDYGYTF.

The chain's CDR3 is CASSPVGEDTQYF. CDR3 bases: TGTGCCAGCAGCCCCGTTGGGGAGGATACGCAGTATTTT. The gene calls are TRBV7-3 and TRBJ2-3, with a weak D call TRBD2 (5 bases). The CDR3 contains 13 residues. Trimming left V 5 bases short and J 6 bases short, with 12 bases between. CDR1 is SGHTA and CDR2 is FQGTGA in the germline V gene.

The rearrangement links TRBV3-1 (or the pseudogene TRBV3-2) to TRBJ1-6; D gene ambiguous. The germline V gene encodes CDR1 LGHDT and CDR2 YNNKEL (reference sequence). V shed 1 base and J shed 9 bases, with 7 bases lying between them. The CDR3 spans 13 residues. The CDR3 DNA follows: TGTGCCAGCAGCCAAGCCGGAGGTTCACCCCTCCACTTT. The encoded protein is CASSQAGGSPLHF.

The chain uses TRBV5-1 and TRBJ1-2; 7 bases match TRBD1. The CDR3 length is 15 residues. Germline V CDR1 and CDR2: SGHRS, YFSETQ. V shed 3 bases and J 4 bases; nucleotides not matched to a gene: 9. CDR3 DNA: TGCGCCAGCAGCTCTACAGGGGCTTTTGGCTATGGCTACACCTTC. Translation gives CASSSTGAFGYGYTF.

This rearrangement joins TRBV15 to TRBJ2-7, with 10 nucleotides matching TRBD2. Germline V gene lookup returns CDR1 LNHNV and CDR2 YYDKDF (reference sequence). The CDR3 totals 15 residues. With V trimmed by 1 base and J by 2 bases, 2 bases remained unmatched. CDR3 sequence: CATSRVLAGAYEQYF. In DNA form, the CDR3 reads TGTGCCACCAGCAGAGTTCTAGCGGGAGCCTACGAGCAGTACTTC.

Judged by abundance, this clone is medium-sized. The chain carries TRBV24-1 and TRBJ2-1; no clear D. Trimming stripped 5 bases from V and 7 bases from J, with 14 bases between. CDR1 and CDR2 from the germline V gene are KGHDR and SFDVKD. The CDR3 is 14 amino acids. This CDR3 is CATSGSRILNEQFF. The CDR3 DNA follows: TGTGCCACCAGTGGATCCAGAATCCTGAATGAGCAGTTCTTC.

This clone showed up just once. For the CDR3, the DNA is TGTGCCAGCAGCCATGGCCTGGGACTAGCGGGATATGAGCAGTTCTTC. This encodes CASSHGLGLAGYEQFF. The V gene is TRBV7-6, the J gene TRBJ2-1, with 13 bases matching TRBD2. Trimming at V came to 5 bases and at J to 8 bases, leaving 9 bases not matched to a gene. Germline CDR1 reads SGHVS; CDR2 reads FNYEAQ. The CDR3 extends over 16 amino acids.

There are a few counts of this clone. V and J are TRBV6-5 and TRBJ2-7; 8 nucleotides agree with TRBD2. CDR1 MNHEY and CDR2 SVGAGI come from the germline V gene. CDR3 length equals 14 residues. V trimming: 7 bases; J trimming: 0 bases; junction bases outside the gene matches: 5. For the CDR3, the DNA is TGTGCCAGCATTCGGGCGGGAGGCTCCTACGAGCAGTACTTC. It is translated as CASIRAGGSYEQYF.

V usage is TRBV9 and J usage is TRBJ2-5, with 14 positions matching TRBD2. Per germline, CDR1 SGDLS and CDR2 YYNGEE. CDR3 length: 15 residues. V lost 3 bases, J lost 4 bases, and 2 bases stayed unmatched. The CDR3 sequence: CASSEGLAGVETQYF. In DNA form, the CDR3 reads TGTGCCAGCAGCGAGGGACTAGCGGGAGTAGAGACCCAGTACTTC.

DNA for the CDR3: TGTGCCAGCAGTTACGAGGGCTACTCTGGAAACACCATATATTTT. This sequence encodes CASSYEGYSGNTIYF. The genes are TRBV6-5 and TRBJ1-3; no clear D. Per the germline V gene, CDR1 is MNHEY and CDR2 is SVGAGI. V was shortened by 2 bases and J by 0 bases, with 8 bases between the two germline ends. The CDR3 length is 15 residues.